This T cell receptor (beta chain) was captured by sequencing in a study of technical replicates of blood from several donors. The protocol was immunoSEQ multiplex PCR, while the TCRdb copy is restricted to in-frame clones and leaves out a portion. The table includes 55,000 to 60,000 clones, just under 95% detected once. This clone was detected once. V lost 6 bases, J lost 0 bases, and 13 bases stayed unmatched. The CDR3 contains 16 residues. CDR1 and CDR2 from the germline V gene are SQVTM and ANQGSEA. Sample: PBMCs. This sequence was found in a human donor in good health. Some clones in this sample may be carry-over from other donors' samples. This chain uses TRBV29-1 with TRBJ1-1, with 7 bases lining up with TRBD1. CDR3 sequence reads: CSVVDREGGMNTEAFF. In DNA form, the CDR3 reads TGCAGCGTGGTAGACAGGGAAGGGGGGATGAACACTGAAGCTTTCTTT.